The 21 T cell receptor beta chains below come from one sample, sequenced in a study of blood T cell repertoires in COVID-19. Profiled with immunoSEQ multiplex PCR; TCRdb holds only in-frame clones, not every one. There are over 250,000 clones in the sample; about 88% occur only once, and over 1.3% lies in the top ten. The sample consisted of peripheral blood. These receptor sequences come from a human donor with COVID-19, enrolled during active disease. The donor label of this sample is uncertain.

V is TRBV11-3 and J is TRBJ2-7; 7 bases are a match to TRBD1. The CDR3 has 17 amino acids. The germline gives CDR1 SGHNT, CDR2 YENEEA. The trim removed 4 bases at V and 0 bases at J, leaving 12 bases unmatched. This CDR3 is CASSSEPGQRSSYEQYF. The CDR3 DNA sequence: TGTGCCAGCAGCTCGGAACCGGGACAGAGGAGCTCCTACGAGCAGTACTTC.

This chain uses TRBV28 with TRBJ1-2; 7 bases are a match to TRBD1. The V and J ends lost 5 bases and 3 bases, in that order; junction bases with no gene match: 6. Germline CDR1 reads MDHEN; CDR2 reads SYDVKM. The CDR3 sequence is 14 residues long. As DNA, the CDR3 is TGTGCCAGCAGTCGGGACAGCGAGTACTATGGCTACACCTTC. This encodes CASSRDSEYYGYTF.

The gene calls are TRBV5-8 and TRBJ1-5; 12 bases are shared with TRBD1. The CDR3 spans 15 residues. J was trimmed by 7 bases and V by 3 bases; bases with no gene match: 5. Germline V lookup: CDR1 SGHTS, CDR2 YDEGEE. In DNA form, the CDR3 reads TGTGCCAGCAGCTGGGGACAGGGGGCGGGGCAGCCCCAGCATTTT. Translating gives CASSWGQGAGQPQHF.

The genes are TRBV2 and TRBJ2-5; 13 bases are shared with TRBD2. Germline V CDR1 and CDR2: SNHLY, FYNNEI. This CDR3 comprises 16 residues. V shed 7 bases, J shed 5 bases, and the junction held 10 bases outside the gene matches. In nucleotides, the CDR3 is TGTGCCAGCACCTATGGACTAGCGGGAGAGTCGGAGACCCAGTACTTC. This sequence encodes CASTYGLAGESETQYF.

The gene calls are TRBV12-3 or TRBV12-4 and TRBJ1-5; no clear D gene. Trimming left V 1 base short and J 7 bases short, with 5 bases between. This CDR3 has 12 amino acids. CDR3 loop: CASSLGEQPQHF. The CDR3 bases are TGTGCCAGCAGTTTAGGTGAGCAGCCCCAGCATTTT.

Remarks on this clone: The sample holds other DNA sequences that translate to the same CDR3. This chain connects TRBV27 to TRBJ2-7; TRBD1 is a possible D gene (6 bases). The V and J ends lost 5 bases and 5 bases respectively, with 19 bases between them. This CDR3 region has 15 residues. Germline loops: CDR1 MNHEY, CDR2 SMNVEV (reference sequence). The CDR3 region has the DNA TGTGCCAGCAGTCTGATTACAGGGAAGGAGGACGAGCAGTACTTC. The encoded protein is CASSLITGKEDEQYF.

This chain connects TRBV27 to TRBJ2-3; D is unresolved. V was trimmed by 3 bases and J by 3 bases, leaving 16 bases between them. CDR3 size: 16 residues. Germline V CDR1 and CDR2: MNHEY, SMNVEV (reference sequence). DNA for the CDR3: TGTGCCAGCAGTTTTTCGACTCACCCCGGGACAGATACGCAGTATTTT. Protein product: CASSFSTHPGTDTQYF.

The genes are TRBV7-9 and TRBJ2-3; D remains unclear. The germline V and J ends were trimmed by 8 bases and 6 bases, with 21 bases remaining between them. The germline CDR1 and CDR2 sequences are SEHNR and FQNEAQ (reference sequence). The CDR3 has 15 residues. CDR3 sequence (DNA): TGTGCCAGCCAGTCGGCGACTGGAATCATGGATACGCAGTATTTT. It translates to CASQSATGIMDTQYF.

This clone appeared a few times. The CDR3, as DNA: TGCGCCAGCAGCTTGGGACAGGTCTGGGAGACCCAGTACTTC. Protein sequence: CASSLGQVWETQYF. The V call is TRBV5-1, the J call TRBJ2-5, with TRBD1 as a possible D gene (6 bases). With 0 bases removed from V and 5 bases from J, the gap between germline ends came to 11 bases. This CDR3 comprises 14 residues. Per the germline V gene, CDR1 is SGHRS and CDR2 is YFSETQ.

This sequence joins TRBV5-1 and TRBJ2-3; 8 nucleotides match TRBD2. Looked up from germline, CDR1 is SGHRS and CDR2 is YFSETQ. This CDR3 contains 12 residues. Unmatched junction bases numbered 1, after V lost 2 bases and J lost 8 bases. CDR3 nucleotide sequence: TGCGCCAGCAGCTTTCTAGCGGGTACGCAGTATTTT. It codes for CASSFLAGTQYF.

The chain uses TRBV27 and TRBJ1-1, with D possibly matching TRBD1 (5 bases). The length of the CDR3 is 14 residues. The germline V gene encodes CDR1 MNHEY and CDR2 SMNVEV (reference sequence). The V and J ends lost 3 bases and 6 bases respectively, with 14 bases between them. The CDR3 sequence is CASSFLKTDPEAFF. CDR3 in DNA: TGTGCCAGCAGTTTCCTGAAGACAGATCCTGAAGCTTTCTTT.

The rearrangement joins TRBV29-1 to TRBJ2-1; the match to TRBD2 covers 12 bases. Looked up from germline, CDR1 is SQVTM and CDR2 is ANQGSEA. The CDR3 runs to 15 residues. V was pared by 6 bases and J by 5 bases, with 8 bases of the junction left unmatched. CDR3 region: CSVSLAGGLDNEQFF. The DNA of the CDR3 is TGCAGCGTCAGCCTAGCGGGAGGGCTCGACAATGAGCAGTTCTTC.

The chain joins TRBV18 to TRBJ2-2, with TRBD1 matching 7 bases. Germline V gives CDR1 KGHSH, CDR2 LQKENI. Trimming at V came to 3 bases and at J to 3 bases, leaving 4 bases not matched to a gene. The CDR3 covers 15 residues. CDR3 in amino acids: CASSPGQLDTGELFF. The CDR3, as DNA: TGTGCCAGCTCACCGGGACAGCTTGACACCGGGGAGCTGTTTTTT.

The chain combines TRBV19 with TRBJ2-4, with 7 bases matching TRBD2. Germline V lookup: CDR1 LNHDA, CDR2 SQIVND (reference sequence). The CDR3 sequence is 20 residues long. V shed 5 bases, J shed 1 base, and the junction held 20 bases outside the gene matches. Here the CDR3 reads CASSDYLRENSLQAKNIQYF. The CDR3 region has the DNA TGTGCCAGTAGTGACTACTTGCGGGAGAACTCACTACAGGCCAAAAACATTCAGTACTTC.

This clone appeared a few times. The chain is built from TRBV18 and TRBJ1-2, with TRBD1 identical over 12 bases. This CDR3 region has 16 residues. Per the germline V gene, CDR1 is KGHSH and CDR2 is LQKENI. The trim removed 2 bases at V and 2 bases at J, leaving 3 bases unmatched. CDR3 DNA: TGTGCCAGCTCACCAGGGACAGGGGGCAGGAACTATGGCTACACCTTC. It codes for CASSPGTGGRNYGYTF.

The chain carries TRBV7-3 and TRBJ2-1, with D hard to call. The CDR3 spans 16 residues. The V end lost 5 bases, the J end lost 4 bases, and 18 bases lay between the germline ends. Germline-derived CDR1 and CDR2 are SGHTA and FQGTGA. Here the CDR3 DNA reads TGTGCCAGCAGCCCCACCGGGTCCTCTCCATACAATGAGCAGTTCTTC. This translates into CASSPTGSSPYNEQFF. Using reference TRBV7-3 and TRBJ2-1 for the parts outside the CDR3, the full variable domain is GAGVSQTPSNKVTEKGKYVELRCDPISGHTALYWYRQSLGQGPEFLIYFQGTGAADDSGLPNDRFFAVRPEGSVSTLKIQRTERGDSAVYLCASSPTGSSPYNEQFFGPGTRLTVL.

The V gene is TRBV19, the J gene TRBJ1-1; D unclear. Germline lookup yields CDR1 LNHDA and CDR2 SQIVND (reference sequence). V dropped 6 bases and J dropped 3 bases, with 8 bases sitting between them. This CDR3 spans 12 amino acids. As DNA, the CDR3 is TGTGCCAGTAGGCCCCCGGACACTGAAGCTTTCTTT. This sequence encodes CASRPPDTEAFF. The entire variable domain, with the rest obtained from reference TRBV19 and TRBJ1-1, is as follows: DGGITQSPKYLFRKEGQNVTLSCEQNLNHDAMYWYRQDPGQGLRLIYYSQIVNDFQKGDIAEGYSVSREKKESFPLTVTSAQKNPTAFYLCASRPPDTEAFFGQGTRLTVV.

CDR3 protein: CASSPYTSRAGNTIYF. The CDR3 region has the DNA TGTGCCAGCAGCCCCTACACCAGCAGGGCTGGAAACACCATATATTTT. The chain has TRBV3-1 (or the pseudogene TRBV3-2) and TRBJ1-3, with D perhaps matching TRBD1 (5 bases). Trimming shortened V by 4 bases and J by 2 bases, and 15 bases separated the two germline ends. The CDR3 runs 16 residues. CDR1 and CDR2 from the germline V gene are LGHDT and YNNKEL (reference sequence).

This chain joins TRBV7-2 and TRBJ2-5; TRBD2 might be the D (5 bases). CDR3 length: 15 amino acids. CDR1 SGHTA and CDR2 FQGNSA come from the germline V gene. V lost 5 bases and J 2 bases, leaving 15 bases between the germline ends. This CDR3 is CASSVMVGRQETQYF. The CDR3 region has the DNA TGTGCCAGCAGCGTTATGGTGGGGAGACAAGAGACCCAGTACTTC. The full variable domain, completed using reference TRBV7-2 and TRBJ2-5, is GAGVSQSPSNKVTEKGKDVELRCDPISGHTALYWYRQSLGQGLEFLIYFQGNSAPDKSGLPSDRFSAERTGGSVSTLTIQRTQQEDSAVYLCASSVMVGRQETQYFGPGTRLLVL.

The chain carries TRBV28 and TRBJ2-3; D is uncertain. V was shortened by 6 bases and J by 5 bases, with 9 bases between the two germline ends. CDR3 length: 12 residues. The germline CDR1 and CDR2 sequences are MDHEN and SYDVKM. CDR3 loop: CASRSLLDTQYF. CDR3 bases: TGTGCCAGCAGGTCCTTACTAGATACGCAGTATTTT.

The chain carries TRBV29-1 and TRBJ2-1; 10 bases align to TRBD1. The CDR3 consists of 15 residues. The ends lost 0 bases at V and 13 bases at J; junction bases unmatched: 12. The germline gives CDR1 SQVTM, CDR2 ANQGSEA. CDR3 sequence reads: CSVEEGGRGQGTQFF. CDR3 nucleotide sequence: TGCAGCGTTGAAGAAGGGGGGCGGGGACAGGGGACACAGTTCTTC.